The source of this T cell receptor beta chain is a study of blood T cell repertoires in COVID-19. Study background: There were acute and convalescent COVID-19 samples, and they came from the United States, Italy and Spain. The analysed material was cDNA or gDNA that came from T cells, B-cell-depleted T cells, or PBMCs.

Authors' analysis steps: Reference gene primers were amplified, and this amplification served to estimate nucleated cell counts. Sequencing used immunoSEQ multiplex PCR; TCRdb keeps in-frame clones, though not all of them. That table gives V, J and clone size, and the DNA gave D and trimming. The sample yields approximately 210,000 clones, approximately 81% seen once. This clonotype originated in a woman of 80 years or more with COVID-19, enrolled during active disease. Sample: peripheral blood.

In DNA, the CDR3 is TGTGCCAGCAGACCGGACAGGGTGAACACTGAAGCTTTCTTT. Its translation: CASRPDRVNTEAFF. The chain joins TRBV3-1 (or the pseudogene TRBV3-2) to TRBJ1-1; TRBD1 agrees at 8 bases. V trimming: 6 bases; J trimming: 0 bases; junction bases outside the gene matches: 3. This CDR3 contains 14 residues. CDR1 and CDR2 (germline): LGHDT, YNNKEL (reference sequence).